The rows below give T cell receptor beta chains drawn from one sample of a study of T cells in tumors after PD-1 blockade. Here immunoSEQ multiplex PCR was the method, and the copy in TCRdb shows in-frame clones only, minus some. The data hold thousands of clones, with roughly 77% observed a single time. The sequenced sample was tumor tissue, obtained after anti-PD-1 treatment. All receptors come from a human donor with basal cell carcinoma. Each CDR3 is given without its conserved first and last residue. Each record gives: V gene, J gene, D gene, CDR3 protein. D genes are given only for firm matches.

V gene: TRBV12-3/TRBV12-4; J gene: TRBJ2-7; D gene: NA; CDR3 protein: ASSRVSSEQY
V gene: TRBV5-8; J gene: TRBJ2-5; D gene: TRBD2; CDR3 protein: ASSLGGGRETQY
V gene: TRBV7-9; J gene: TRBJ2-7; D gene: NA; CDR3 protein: ASSPSTDYEQY
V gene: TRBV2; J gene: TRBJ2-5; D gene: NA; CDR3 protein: ASSEGAGGGETQY
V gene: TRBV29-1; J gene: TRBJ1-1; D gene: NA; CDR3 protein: SVEGAGVNTEAF
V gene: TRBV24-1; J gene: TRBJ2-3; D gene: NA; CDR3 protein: ATAGTTDTQY
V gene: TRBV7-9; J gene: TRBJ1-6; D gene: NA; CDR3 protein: ASSLAQPYNSPLH
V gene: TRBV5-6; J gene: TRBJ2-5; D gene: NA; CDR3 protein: ASSLEASQETQY
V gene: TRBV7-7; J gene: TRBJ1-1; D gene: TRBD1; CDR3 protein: ASSLRGDRDQGMNTEAF
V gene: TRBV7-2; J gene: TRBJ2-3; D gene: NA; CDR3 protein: ASSSGPISTDTQY
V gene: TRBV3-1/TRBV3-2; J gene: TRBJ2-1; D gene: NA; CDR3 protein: ASSRGAGYNEQF
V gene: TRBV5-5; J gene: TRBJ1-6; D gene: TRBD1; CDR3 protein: ASRWTGGARGSPLH
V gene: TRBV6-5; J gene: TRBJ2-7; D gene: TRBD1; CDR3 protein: ASSRDSNYEQY
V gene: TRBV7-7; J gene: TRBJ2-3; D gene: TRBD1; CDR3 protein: ASSVTGGAEDTQY
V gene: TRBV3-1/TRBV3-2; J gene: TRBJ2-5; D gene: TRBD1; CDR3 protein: ASSQVGGRETQY
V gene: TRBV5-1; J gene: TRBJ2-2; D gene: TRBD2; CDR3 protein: ASSLAGGKGGELF
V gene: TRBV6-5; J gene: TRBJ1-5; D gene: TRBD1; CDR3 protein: ASGSGQGGQPQH
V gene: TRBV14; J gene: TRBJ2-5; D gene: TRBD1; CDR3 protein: ASSQITGGIETQY
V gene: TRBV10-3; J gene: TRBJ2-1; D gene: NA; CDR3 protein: AISESEAANEQF
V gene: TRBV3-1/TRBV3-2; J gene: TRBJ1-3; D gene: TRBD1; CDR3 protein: ASSLLDRGVKRTIY
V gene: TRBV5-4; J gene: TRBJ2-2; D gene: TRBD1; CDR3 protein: ASSSQGRANTGELF
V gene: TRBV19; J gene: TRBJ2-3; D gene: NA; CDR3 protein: ASSTRDTATQY
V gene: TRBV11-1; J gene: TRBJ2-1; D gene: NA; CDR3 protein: ASSLGPSKGQF
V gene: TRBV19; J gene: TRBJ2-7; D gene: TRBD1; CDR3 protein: ASSPGQGYYEQY
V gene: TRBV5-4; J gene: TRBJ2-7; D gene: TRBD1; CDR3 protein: ASSFGQGAGVGYEQY
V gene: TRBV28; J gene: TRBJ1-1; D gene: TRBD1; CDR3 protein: ASSYPTGDAEAF
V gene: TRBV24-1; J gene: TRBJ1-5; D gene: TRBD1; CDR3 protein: ATSEGTGDNQPQH
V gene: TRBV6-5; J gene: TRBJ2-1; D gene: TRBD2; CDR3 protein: ASSRTRYEQF
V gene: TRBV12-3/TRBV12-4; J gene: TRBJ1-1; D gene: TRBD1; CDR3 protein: ASSVDRGTEAF
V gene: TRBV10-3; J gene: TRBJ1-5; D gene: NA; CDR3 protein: AISDRRPGEGQPQH
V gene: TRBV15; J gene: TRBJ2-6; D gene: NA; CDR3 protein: ATSRGALVSGANVLT
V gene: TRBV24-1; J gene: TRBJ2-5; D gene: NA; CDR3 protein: ATSDLLGGETQY
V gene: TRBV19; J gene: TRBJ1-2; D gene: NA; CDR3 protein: ASSLHPSTEPNYGYT
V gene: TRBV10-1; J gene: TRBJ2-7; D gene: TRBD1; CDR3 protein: ASSESNRGEQY
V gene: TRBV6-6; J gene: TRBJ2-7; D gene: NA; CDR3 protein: ASSYGSEQY